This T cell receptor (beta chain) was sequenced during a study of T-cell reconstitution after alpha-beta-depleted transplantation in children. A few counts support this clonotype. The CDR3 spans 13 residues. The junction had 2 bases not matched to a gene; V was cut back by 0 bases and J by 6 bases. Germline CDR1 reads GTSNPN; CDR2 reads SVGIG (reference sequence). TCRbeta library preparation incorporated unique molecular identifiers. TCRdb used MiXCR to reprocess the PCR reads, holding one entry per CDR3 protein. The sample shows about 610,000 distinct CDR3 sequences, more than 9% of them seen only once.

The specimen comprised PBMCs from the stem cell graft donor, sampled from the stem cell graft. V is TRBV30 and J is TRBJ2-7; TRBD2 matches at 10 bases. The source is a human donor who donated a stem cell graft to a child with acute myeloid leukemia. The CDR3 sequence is CAWSVSSGSEQYF. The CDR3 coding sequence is TGTGCCTGGAGTGTCTCTAGCGGGAGCGAGCAGTACTTC.